This T cell receptor (beta chain) was sequenced for a study of blood T cell repertoires in COVID-19. The repertoire was sequenced with immunoSEQ multiplex PCR; TCRdb's copy has only in-frame clones and lacks some. The sample holds approximately 210,000 clones, 70% to 90% seen once. The clonotype originates from a young man with acute COVID-19. Material for sequencing was PBMCs or T cells enriched from blood (not recorded which).

CDR3 DNA sequence: TGTGCCAGCAGTCTGGGACAGCCGGGGGCCCAATCACCCCTCCACTTT. Translating it yields CASSLGQPGAQSPLHF. The chain has TRBV28 and TRBJ1-6; 7 bases fit TRBD1. Trimming at V came to 5 bases and at J to 10 bases, leaving 14 bases not matched to a gene. Germline CDR1 is MDHEN and CDR2 is SYDVKM. This CDR3 is built from 16 residues.